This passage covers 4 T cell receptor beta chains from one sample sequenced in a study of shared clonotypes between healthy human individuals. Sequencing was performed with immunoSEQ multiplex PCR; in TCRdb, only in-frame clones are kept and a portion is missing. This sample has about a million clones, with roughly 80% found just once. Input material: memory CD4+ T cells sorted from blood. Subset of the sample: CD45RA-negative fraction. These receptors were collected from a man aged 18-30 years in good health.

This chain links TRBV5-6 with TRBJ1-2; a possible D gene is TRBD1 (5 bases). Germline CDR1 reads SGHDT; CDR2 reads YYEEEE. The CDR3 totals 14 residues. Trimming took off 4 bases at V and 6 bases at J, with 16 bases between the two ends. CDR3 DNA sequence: TGTGCCAGCAGCCCCCCTTGGGGGACCAATGGCTACACCTTC. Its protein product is CASSPPWGTNGYTF.

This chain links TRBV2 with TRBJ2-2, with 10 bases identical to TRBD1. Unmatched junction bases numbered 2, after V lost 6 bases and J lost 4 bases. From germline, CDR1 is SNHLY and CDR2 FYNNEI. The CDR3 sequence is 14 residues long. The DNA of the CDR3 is TGTGCCAGCAGGGGGACAGGGGCCACCGGGGAGCTGTTTTTT. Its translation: CASRGTGATGELFF.

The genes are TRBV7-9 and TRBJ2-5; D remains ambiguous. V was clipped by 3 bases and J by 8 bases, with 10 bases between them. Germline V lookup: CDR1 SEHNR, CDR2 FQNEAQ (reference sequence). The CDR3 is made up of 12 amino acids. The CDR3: CASSLSSGTQYF. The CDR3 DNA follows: TGTGCCAGCAGCTTGTCGTCCGGAACCCAGTACTTC. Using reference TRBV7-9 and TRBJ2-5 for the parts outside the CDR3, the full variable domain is DTGVSQNPRHKITKRGQNVTFRCDPISEHNRLYWYRQTLGQGPEFLTYFQNEAQLEKSRLLSDRFSAERPKGSFSTLEIQRTEQGDSAMYLCASSLSSGTQYFGPGTRLLVL.

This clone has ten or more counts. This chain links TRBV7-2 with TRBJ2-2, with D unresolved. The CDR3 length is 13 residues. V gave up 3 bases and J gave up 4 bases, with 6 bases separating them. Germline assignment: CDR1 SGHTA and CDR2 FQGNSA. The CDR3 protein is CASSFVATGELFF. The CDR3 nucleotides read TGTGCCAGCAGCTTTGTTGCCACCGGGGAGCTGTTTTTT.